Listed below are T cell receptor beta chains from one sample, sequenced in a study of cytomegalovirus exposure and HLA in healthy donors. Profiling relied on immunoSEQ multiplex PCR, and the TCRdb table lists in-frame clones only, not all of them. Of approximately 110,000 clones detected, 55% to 65% appear once; the ten largest clones hold 3.8%. Material: PBMCs. These receptors originate from a man aged 25 to 45 in good health and CMV-seropositive. The CDR3 runs from the conserved cysteine through the conserved F or W. The D gene is left open where the match is weak. The listing skips clone size in some rows; elsewhere it reads once, few, many or a size class.

clone_size	v_call	j_call	d_call	cdr3_nt	cdr3_aa
NA	TRBV27	TRBJ2-6	NA	TGTGCCAGCAGTTTGCTGGCCTCTGGGGCCAACGTCCTGACTTTC	CASSLLASGANVLTF
NA	TRBV14	TRBJ1-2	TRBD1	TGTGCCAGCAGCCAAGACCTTGGGACAGGGGGTGGCTACACCTTC	CASSQDLGTGGGYTF
NA	TRBV7-2	TRBJ1-1	NA	TGTGCCAGCAGCTTGTACGGGAGAAAGAACACTGAAGCTTTCTTT	CASSLYGRKNTEAFF
NA	TRBV25-1	TRBJ2-3	TRBD2	TGTGCCAGCAGCCTACTAGCGGGGGTATCCACAGATACGCAGTATTTT	CASSLLAGVSTDTQYF
NA	TRBV11-2	TRBJ2-7	TRBD1	TGTGCCAGCAGCCCATGGACAGGGGGTAGCGAGCAGTACTTC	CASSPWTGGSEQYF
few	TRBV20-1	TRBJ1-4	NA	TGCAGTGCGCGGCAGGAAAAACTGTTTTTT	CSARQEKLFF
NA	TRBV7-8	TRBJ1-1	TRBD1	TGTGCCAGCAGCTCGGGACAGGGCACTGAAGCTTTCTTT	CASSSGQGTEAFF
NA	TRBV30	TRBJ1-6	NA	TGTGCCTGGAGCCTTTGGACACCCAATTCACCCCTCCACTTT	CAWSLWTPNSPLHF
few	TRBV10-2	TRBJ1-2	TRBD1	TGCGCCAGCAAGGGGACAGGGCCGGTAGGCTACACCTTC	CASKGTGPVGYTF
NA	TRBV5-1	TRBJ1-5	NA	TGCGCCAGCAGCTCGGACAGCCCCGGTCAGCCCCAGCATTTT	CASSSDSPGQPQHF
NA	TRBV2	TRBJ2-5	TRBD1	TGTGCCAGCAGTGAAGAGACAGGGGAAGAGACCCAGTACTTC	CASSEETGEETQYF
NA	TRBV6-6	TRBJ1-2	NA	TGTGCCAGCAGTTACGGGCAGGCGGGGGTGGACACCTTC	CASSYGQAGVDTF
few	TRBV7-2	TRBJ2-7	NA	TGTGCCAGCAGCCCCGGCTACGAGCAGTACTTC	CASSPGYEQYF
NA	TRBV4-1	TRBJ2-5	NA	TGCGCCAGCAGCCAATGGAGGGGGGGAAGTGAGACCCAGTACTTC	CASSQWRGGSETQYF
NA	TRBV5-1	TRBJ2-5	TRBD2	TGCGCCAGCAGCTTGGAGGGACTAGGAGAGACCCAGTACTTC	CASSLEGLGETQYF
NA	TRBV4-1	TRBJ2-3	NA	TGCGCCAGCAGCCAACCGAGGCGCGGCCGCCAGGGAAACGGTGATACGCAGTATTTT	CASSQPRRGRQGNGDTQYF
once	TRBV6-5	TRBJ1-2	NA	TGTGCCAGCAGTTACTCGCCTTGGGGGCCTCGCGGCTACACCTTC	CASSYSPWGPRGYTF
NA	TRBV5-4	TRBJ2-7	TRBD1	TGTGCCAGCAGCTTGGCCCTTCCGGGACAGGGGGCTTACGAGCAGTACTTC	CASSLALPGQGAYEQYF
NA	TRBV6-1	TRBJ1-3	NA	TGTGCCAGCAGTGCCGACAGACTCTCTGGAAACACCATATATTTT	CASSADRLSGNTIYF
NA	TRBV7-2	TRBJ2-7	TRBD2	TGTGCCAGCAGCTTAGCCAGCGGGGCCTCCTACGAGCAGTACTTC	CASSLASGASYEQYF
NA	TRBV6-4	TRBJ2-3	NA	TGTGCCAGCAGTGACAGGGGGACAGATACGCAGTATTTT	CASSDRGTDTQYF
NA	TRBV19	TRBJ2-7	NA	TGTGCCAGTAGTATAGGTGGCAGGGGCCGCTCCTACGAGCAGTACTTC	CASSIGGRGRSYEQYF
NA	TRBV30	TRBJ1-5	NA	TGTGCCTGGAGTGTACCTCGGCAGCCCCAGCATTTT	CAWSVPRQPQHF